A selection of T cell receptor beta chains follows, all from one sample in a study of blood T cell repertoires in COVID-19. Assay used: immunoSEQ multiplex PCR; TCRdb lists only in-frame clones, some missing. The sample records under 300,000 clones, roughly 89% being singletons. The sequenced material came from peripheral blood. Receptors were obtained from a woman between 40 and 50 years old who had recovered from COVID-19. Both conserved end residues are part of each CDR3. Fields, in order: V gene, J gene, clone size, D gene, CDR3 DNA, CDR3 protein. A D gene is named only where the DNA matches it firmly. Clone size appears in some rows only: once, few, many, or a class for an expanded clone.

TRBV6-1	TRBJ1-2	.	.	TGTGCCAGCAGTGAATCTCAGGGCGCGTATGGCTACACCTTC	CASSESQGAYGYTF
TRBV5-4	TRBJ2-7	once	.	TGTGCCAGCAGCCTGGGGAGGTCCGAGCAGTACTTC	CASSLGRSEQYF
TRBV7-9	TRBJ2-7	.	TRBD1	TGTGCCAGCAGCTTAGGTCAGGGGGCCCCCTACGAGCAGTACTTC	CASSLGQGAPYEQYF
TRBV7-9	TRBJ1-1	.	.	TGTGCCAGCAGCTTAGGCGCAGGGAGGATGAACACTGAAGCTTTCTTT	CASSLGAGRMNTEAFF
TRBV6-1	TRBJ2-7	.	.	TGTGCCAGCAGTGAGTGGCCCCTCGACGAGCAGTACTTC	CASSEWPLDEQYF
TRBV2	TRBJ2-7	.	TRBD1	TGTGCCAGCAGCGCGGACAGGTGGGGGAAAGAGCAGTACTTC	CASSADRWGKEQYF
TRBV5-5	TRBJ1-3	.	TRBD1	TGTGCCAGCAGCTTGGCCGGGACAGGGGTAGACACCATATATTTT	CASSLAGTGVDTIYF
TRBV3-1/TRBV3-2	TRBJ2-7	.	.	TGTGCCAGCAGCCACGCGGGACGTAGCTCCTACGAGCAGTACTTC	CASSHAGRSSYEQYF
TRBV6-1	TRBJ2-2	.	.	TGTGCCAGCAGTGAATTTACGGCCGGGGAGCTGTTTTTT	CASSEFTAGELFF
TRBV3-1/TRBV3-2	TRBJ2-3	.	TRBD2	TGTGCCAGCAGCCAACCCGGGACTAGGAGGGGAGATACGCAGTATTTT	CASSQPGTRRGDTQYF
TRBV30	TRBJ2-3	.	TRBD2	TGTGCCTGGGGCGGCGGGAGGGCCTCAGATACGCAGTATTTT	CAWGGGRASDTQYF
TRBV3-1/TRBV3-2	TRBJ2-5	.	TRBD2	TGTGCCAGCAGCCACCCCGGGGCGGGAGGGCTGGAGGAGACCCAGTACTTC	CASSHPGAGGLEETQYF
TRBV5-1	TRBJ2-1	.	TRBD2	TGCGCCAGCAGCTTGGCCGAAGGACTAGGGAGCAATGAGCAGTTCTTC	CASSLAEGLGSNEQFF
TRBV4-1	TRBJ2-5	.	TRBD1	TGCGCCAGCAGCCAAGAGGGGGTGGGGACAGTCCAAGAGACCCAGTACTTC	CASSQEGVGTVQETQYF
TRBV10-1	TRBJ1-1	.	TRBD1	TGCGCCAGCAGTGAAACAGGGGTGAACACTGAAGCTTTCTTT	CASSETGVNTEAFF
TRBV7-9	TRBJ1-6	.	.	TGTGCCAGCAGCGCGGCGGACTTTAATTCACCCCTCCACTTT	CASSAADFNSPLHF
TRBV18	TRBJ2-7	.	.	TGTGCCAGCTCACCGGGAGACTCTTCCTACGAGCAGTACTTC	CASSPGDSSYEQYF
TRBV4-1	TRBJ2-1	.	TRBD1	TGCGCCAGCAGCTACGCGACAGGGGGGTACAATGAGCAGTTCTTC	CASSYATGGYNEQFF
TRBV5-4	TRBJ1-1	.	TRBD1	TGTGCCAGCAGCCCGCCCAAGGGACAGCAGATTCTGAACACTGAAGCTTTCTTT	CASSPPKGQQILNTEAFF
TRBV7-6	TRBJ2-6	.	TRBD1	TGTGCCAGCAGCGAAGGGGGCAGGGTTGGGGCCAACGTCCTGACTTTC	CASSEGGRVGANVLTF
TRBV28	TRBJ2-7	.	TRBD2	TGTGCCAGCAGTCTCAGCGGGAGAAGGTCCTACGAGCAGTACTTC	CASSLSGRRSYEQYF
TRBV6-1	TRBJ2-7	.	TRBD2	TGTGCCAGCAGTGAATATGGGGCGGGAGGGGCCTACGAGCAGTACTTC	CASSEYGAGGAYEQYF
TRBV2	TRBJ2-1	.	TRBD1	TGTGCCAGCAGGGACAGGGGGCTTCTCTACAATGAGCAGTTCTTC	CASRDRGLLYNEQFF
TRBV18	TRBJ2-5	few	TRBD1	TGTGCCAGCTCCCCTGGACAGGTACAAGAGACCCAGTACTTC	CASSPGQVQETQYF
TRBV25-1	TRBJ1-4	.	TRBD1	TGTGCCAGCAGTAGTACCGGGACAGGGGATGAAAAACTGTTTTTT	CASSSTGTGDEKLFF
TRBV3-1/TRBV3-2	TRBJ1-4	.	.	TGTGCCAGCAGCAGGGGTAGTGGTGAAAAACTGTTTTTT	CASSRGSGEKLFF